This record concerns one TCR beta chain sequence. Its antigen remains unknown. The sample comes from a study of graft-versus-host responses after intestinal transplantation. The table came from immunoSEQ multiplex PCR; TCRdb's copy has only in-frame clones and leaves some out. The sample records around 110,000 clones, less than 95% being singletons. V lost 4 bases and J lost 0; bases outside the gene matches: 8. CDR1 and CDR2 from the germline V gene are LNHDA and SQIVND (reference sequence). The CDR3 is made up of 17 amino acids. J is TRBJ1-4 and V is TRBV19; 7 bases map to TRBD1. The receptor's source is a human donor who received an intestinal transplant. The sample here was unstimulated CD4+ T cells sorted from spleen or lymph node cells, taken before intestinal transplant. This CDR3 is CASSKSKGTATNEKLFF. The CDR3 region has the DNA TGTGCCAGTAGTAAAAGCAAGGGGACAGCAACTAATGAAAAACTGTTTTTT.